The 13 T cell receptor beta chains presented below share a single source sample, sequenced in a study of regulatory T cells in long-lasting Graves disease. For TCR beta, libraries came from iRepertoire HTBI primers and Arm-PCR of CDR3 regions. TCRdb re-analysed the multiplex PCR reads in MiXCR, keeping a single row per CDR3 protein. The sample shows a few hundred thousand distinct CDR3 sequences, roughly 17% of them seen only once. Time point denoted: newly diagnosed GD, antithyroid drugs for less than 3 months. Construction of the TCR library relied on RNA isolated from PBMCs. This same sample was also part of a study on T cells in Graves' hyperthyroidism and ophthalmopathy.

This specimen consisted of peripheral blood mononuclear cells (PBMCs), obtained at new diagnosis, from a patient treated with antithyroid drugs. These receptors originate from a woman in her late teens or twenties with Graves disease.

This clonotype was seen many times. The V gene is TRBV3-1, the J gene TRBJ2-5; D is unresolved. Trimming took off 1 base at V and 0 bases at J, with 9 bases between the two ends. The germline V gene has CDR1 LGHDT and CDR2 YNNKEL (reference sequence). The CDR3 is 15 residues long. CDR3 sequence reads: CASSQVSPHQETQYF. The CDR3 DNA reads TGTGCCAGCAGCCAAGTCAGTCCCCACCAAGAGACCCAGTACTTC.

This clonotype was picked up many times. The V and J genes are TRBV13 and TRBJ1-1, with 7 positions matching TRBD1. Losses at the gene ends were 1 base for V and 5 bases for J; bases not matched to a gene: 4. This CDR3 is 14 amino acids long. The V gene's germline CDR1 is PRHDT and CDR2 FYEKMQ (reference sequence). DNA for the CDR3: TGTGCCAGCAGCTTAGAAGGGGGCGGAACTGAAGCTTTCTTT. Translated, it gives CASSLEGGGTEAFF.

This clonotype was recorded many times. A junction end diverges from the germline sequence, so it may reflect a read error. The V and J genes are TRBV7-6 and TRBJ2-7; D may be TRBD1 or TRBD2 (5 bases each). The CDR3 totals 15 residues. The germline CDR1 and CDR2 sequences are SGHVS and FNYEAQ. In nucleotides, the CDR3 is TGTGCCAGCAGCTTACAACGGGACCTCCGGGGACCAGAGCACTTC. This sequence encodes CASSLQRDLRGPEHF.

This clonotype came up many times. One junction end does not reproduce the germline sequence, and a read error may be involved. This chain links TRBV2 with TRBJ1-3; the match to TRBD1 covers 10 bases. The germline gives CDR1 SNHLY, CDR2 FYNNEI. This CDR3 contains 12 residues. CDR3 sequence reads: CASRDRGSTIYF. The CDR3 nucleotides are TGTGCCAGCCGGGACAGGGGAAGCACCATATATTTT.

The chain combines TRBV5-6 with TRBJ1-5, with 7 bases matching TRBD1. In germline, CDR1 is SGHDT, CDR2 YYEEEE. J gave up 3 bases and V 2 bases, and 14 bases lay outside the gene matches. CDR3 size: 18 residues. The CDR3 protein is CASSFGGTAIGANQPQHF. Here the CDR3 DNA reads TGTGCCAGCAGCTTTGGCGGGACAGCTATCGGGGCCAATCAGCCCCAGCATTTT. Drawing the rest from reference TRBV5-6 and TRBJ1-5, the complete variable domain is DAGVTQSPTHLIKTRGQQVTLRCSPKSGHDTVSWYQQALGQGPQFIFQYYEEEERQRGNFPDRFSGHQFPNYSSELNVNALLLGDSALYLCASSFGGTAIGANQPQHFGDGTRLSIL.

This clonotype showed up many times. The chain joins TRBV20-1 to TRBJ2-2, with 12 bases matching TRBD2. The CDR3 sequence is 16 residues long. The V gene end was trimmed by 3 bases and the J gene end by 0 bases; junction bases not matched to a gene: 2. Germline values: CDR1 DFQATT, CDR2 SNEGSKA (reference sequence). CDR3 sequence reads: CSASGLAGTNTGELFF. CDR3 nucleotides: TGCAGTGCTAGCGGACTAGCGGGGACGAACACCGGGGAGCTGTTTTTT.

In its sample, this clonotype was seen many times. The rearrangement joins TRBV30 to TRBJ1-3; D is undetermined. Germline loops: CDR1 GTSNPN, CDR2 SVGIG (reference sequence). The CDR3 sequence is 12 residues long. The CDR3 DNA is TGTCTTTCACTCGAGGCTGGAAACACCATATATTTT. It codes for CLSLEAGNTIYF.

The rearrangement links TRBV6-1 to TRBJ2-4; TRBD2 matches 13 bases. Losses at the gene ends were 5 bases for V and 7 bases for J; bases not matched to a gene: 5. There are 15 residues in the CDR3. Per germline, CDR1 MNHNS and CDR2 SASEGT. CDR3 amino acids: CASSPLAGGVNIQYF. The CDR3 DNA reads TGTGCCAGCAGTCCACTAGCGGGGGGGGTCAACATTCAGTACTTC.

This clonotype was observed many times. The chain is built from TRBV12-3 or TRBV12-4 and TRBJ2-1; the match to TRBD2 covers 8 bases. The CDR3 spans 16 residues. After removal of 5 bases from V and 0 bases from J, the junction contained 6 bases not matched to a gene. CDR3 residues: CASSGTRFSSYNEQFF. The CDR3 nucleotides read TGTGCCAGCAGTGGGACTAGATTTAGCTCCTACAATGAGCAGTTCTTC.

Notes on this clonotype: This may arise from a read error, as a much more abundant clone is one base away. The J gene is TRBJ1-5, the V gene TRBV9; D is undetermined. The CDR3 loop spans 15 amino acids. CDR1 SGDLS and CDR2 YYNGEE come from the germline V gene. For the CDR3, the DNA is TGTGCCGGCAGCGTAGACGGGAATGGCAATCAGCCCCAGCATTTT. Its translation is CAGSVDGNGNQPQHF.

This clonotype was counted ten times or more. The chain couples TRBV2 to TRBJ2-1; 10 positions match TRBD2. J lost 10 bases, V lost 7 bases, and 13 bases had no gene match. CDR3 length: 15 amino acids. The germline V gene encodes CDR1 SNHLY and CDR2 FYNNEI. CDR3 amino acids: CASNAGLAATPEQFF. For the CDR3, the DNA is TGTGCCAGCAACGCCGGACTAGCGGCGACACCAGAGCAGTTCTTC.

This clonotype was observed many times. The rearrangement links TRBV28 to TRBJ2-7; 8 bases match TRBD2. CDR1 is MDHEN and CDR2 is SYDVKM in the germline V gene. Unmatched junction bases numbered 6, after V lost 6 bases and J lost 5 bases. The CDR3 length is 13 residues. Here the CDR3 reads CASSSGRANEQYF. DNA for the CDR3: TGTGCCAGCAGCAGCGGGAGAGCTAACGAGCAGTACTTC.

To note about this clonotype: The CDR3 does not end in the conserved phenylalanine or tryptophan, so this is likely a read error. The V call is TRBV5-1, the J call TRBJ1-5; weak D call: TRBD1 (5 bases). The germline V gene has CDR1 SGHRS and CDR2 YFSETQ. Trimming removed 4 bases from V and 4 bases from J, with 9 bases in between. The CDR3 runs to 13 residues. The DNA for the CDR3 is TGCGCCAGCAGCCCGGGGGGAAATCAGCCCCAGCATCTT. This translates into CASSPGGNQPQHL.